This TCR beta chain derives from a study of blood T cells in healthy people across ages. Study-level information: About one barcoded TCR beta cDNA was captured per two T cells.

Looked up from germline, CDR1 is MNHEY and CDR2 is SVGEGT. The CDR3 spans 16 residues. J was trimmed by 3 bases and V by 7 bases; bases with no gene match: 12. In regard to this clonotype: As yet, its antigen is unknown.

The second PCR ran about 7 to 12 cycles with a sample-barcoded 5' primer and J-beta primers. TCRdb called the 5' RACE reads again in MiXCR, with one record for every CDR3 protein. The table lists approximately 940,000 distinct CDR3 sequences, around 46% of them singletons. Findings and limits, study-wide: TCR beta diversity tracked closely with naive T cell percentage. Using unsorted PBMCs precluded a conclusive naive versus antigen-experienced comparison.

This clonotype originated in a man aged 25-40 years in good health. Material for sequencing was blood. The J gene is TRBJ1-1, the V gene TRBV6-2 or TRBV6-3, with TRBD1 matching over 9 bases. DNA for the CDR3: TGTGCCAGCACGGACCTGCGGGACAGGGCGGACACTGAAGCTTTCTTT. Its translation is CASTDLRDRADTEAFF.